This entry features one T cell receptor beta chain sequence. Antigen: not known. Trimming removed 6 bases from V and 7 bases from J; junction bases left unmatched: 6. This CDR3 region has 14 residues. CDR1 and CDR2 from the germline V gene are LGHDT and YNNKEL (reference sequence). The data originate from a study of T cell responses to AZD1222 COVID-19 vaccine. Assay: immunoSEQ multiplex PCR; the TCRdb copy retains only in-frame clones and omits some. This sample has about 130,000 clones, with around 94% found just once. Study observations and caveats: Only a handful of AZD1222 recipients were seropositive at baseline.

Sequences were derived from peripheral blood, sampled on day 0 of AZD1222 vaccination. This clonotype was sampled from an adult in good health. V and J are TRBV3-1 (or the pseudogene TRBV3-2) and TRBJ1-4, with 9 bases that match TRBD1. The CDR3 reads CASSYRGPGEKLFF. CDR3 DNA sequence: TGTGCCAGCAGTTACAGGGGGCCGGGTGAAAAACTGTTTTTT.